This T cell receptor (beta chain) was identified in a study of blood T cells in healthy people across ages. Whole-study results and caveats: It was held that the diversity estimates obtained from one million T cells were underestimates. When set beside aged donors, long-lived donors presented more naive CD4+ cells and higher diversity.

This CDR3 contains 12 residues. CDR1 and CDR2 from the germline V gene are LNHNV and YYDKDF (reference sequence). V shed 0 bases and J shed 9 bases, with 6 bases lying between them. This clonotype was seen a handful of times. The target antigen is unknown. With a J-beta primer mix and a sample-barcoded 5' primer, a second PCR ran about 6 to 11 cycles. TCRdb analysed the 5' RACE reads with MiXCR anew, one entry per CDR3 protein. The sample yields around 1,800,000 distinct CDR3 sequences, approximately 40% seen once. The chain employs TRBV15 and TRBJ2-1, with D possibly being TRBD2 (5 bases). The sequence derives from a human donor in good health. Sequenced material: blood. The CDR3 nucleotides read TGTGCCACCAGCAGAGATCGGGGTGAGCAGTTCTTC. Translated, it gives CATSRDRGEQFF.